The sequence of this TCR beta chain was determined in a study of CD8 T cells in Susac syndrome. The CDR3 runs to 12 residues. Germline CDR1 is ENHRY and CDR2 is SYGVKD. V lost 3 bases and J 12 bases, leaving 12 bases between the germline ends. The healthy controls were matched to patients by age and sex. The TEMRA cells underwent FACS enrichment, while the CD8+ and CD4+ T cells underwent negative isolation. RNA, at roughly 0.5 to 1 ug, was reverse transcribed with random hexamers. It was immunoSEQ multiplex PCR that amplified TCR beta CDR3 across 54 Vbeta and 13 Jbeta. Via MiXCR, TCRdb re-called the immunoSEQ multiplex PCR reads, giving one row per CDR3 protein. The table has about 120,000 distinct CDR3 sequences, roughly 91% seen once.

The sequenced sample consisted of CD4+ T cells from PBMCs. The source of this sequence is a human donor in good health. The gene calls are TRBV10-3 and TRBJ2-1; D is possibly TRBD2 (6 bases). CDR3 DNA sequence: TGTGCCATCAGTGACGGGGGAGTGGGGCAGTTCTTC. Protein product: CAISDGGVGQFF.